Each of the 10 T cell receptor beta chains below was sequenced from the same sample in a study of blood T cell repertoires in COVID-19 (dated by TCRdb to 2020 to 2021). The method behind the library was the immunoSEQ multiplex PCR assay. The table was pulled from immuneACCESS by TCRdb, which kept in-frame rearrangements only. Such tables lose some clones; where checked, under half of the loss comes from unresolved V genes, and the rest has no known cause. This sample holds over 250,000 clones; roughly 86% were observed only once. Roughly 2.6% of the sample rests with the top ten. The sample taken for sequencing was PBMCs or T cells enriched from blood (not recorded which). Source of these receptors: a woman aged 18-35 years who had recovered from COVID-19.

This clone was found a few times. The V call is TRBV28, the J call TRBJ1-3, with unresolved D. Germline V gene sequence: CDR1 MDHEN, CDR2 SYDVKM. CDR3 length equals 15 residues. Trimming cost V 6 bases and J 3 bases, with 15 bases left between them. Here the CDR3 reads CASRPAGAGGNTIYF. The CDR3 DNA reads TGTGCCAGCAGACCTGCCGGTGCAGGTGGAAACACCATATATTTT.

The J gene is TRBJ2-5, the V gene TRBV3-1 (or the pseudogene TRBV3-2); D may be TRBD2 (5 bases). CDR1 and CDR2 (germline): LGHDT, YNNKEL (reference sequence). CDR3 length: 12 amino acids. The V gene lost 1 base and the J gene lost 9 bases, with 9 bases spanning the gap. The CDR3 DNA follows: TGTGCCAGCAGCCAAGTCTTGAGGGCCCAGTACTTC. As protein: CASSQVLRAQYF.

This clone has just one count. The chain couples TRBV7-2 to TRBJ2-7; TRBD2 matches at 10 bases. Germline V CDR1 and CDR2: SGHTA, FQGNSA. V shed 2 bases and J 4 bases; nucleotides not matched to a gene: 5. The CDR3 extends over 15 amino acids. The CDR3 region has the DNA TGTGCCAGCAGCTTATACGTAGCGGGAGGTTACGAGCAGTACTTC. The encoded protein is CASSLYVAGGYEQYF.

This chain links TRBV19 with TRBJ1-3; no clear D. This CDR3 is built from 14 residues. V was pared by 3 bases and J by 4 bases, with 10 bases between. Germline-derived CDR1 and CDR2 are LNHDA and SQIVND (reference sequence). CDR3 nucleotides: TGTGCCAGTAGTATGACACGGGGAGGAAACACCATATATTTT. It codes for CASSMTRGGNTIYF. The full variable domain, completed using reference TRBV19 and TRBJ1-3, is DGGITQSPKYLFRKEGQNVTLSCEQNLNHDAMYWYRQDPGQGLRLIYYSQIVNDFQKGDIAEGYSVSREKKESFPLTVTSAQKNPTAFYLCASSMTRGGNTIYFGEGSWLTVV.

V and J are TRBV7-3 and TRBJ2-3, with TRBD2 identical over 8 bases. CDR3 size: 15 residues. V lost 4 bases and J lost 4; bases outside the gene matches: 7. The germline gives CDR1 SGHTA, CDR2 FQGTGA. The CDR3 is CASSSSSGIADTQYF. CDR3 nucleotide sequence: TGTGCCAGCAGCTCCAGTAGCGGGATCGCAGATACGCAGTATTTT.

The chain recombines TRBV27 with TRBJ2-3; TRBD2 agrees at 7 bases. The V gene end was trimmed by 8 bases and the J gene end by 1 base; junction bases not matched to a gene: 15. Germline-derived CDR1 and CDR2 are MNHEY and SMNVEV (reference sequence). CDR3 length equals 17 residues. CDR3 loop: CASGRASPRVGTDTQYF. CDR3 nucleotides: TGTGCCAGCGGGAGGGCCTCTCCACGCGTCGGCACAGATACGCAGTATTTT.

The CDR3 is CASSSGSVSYNEQFF. CDR3 in DNA: TGTGCCAGCTCGAGCGGGAGTGTCTCCTACAATGAGCAGTTCTTC. The chain is built from TRBV7-9 and TRBJ2-1; TRBD2 agrees at 8 bases. The CDR3 consists of 15 residues. The J segment lost 0 bases and the V segment lost 8 bases, leaving 6 bases of the junction unmatched. Per germline, CDR1 SEHNR and CDR2 FQNEAQ (reference sequence). Combining the CDR3 with reference TRBV7-9 and TRBJ2-1 gives the whole variable domain DTGVSQNPRHKITKRGQNVTFRCDPISEHNRLYWYRQTLGQGPEFLTYFQNEAQLEKSRLLSDRFSAERPKGSFSTLEIQRTEQGDSAMYLCASSSGSVSYNEQFFGPGTRLTVL.

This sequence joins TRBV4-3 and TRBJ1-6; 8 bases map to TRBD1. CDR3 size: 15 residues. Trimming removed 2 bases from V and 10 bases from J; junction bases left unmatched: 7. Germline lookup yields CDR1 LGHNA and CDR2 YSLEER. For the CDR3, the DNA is TGCGCCAGCAGCCAACCTGGACAGGGTGGCTCACCCCTCCACTTT. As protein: CASSQPGQGGSPLHF.

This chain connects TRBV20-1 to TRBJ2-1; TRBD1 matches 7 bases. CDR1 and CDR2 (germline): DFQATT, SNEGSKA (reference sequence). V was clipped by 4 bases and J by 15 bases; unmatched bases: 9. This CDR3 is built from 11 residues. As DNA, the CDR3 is TGCAGTGCTATTGTTGAGACAGGGAGGTTCTTC. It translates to CSAIVETGRFF.

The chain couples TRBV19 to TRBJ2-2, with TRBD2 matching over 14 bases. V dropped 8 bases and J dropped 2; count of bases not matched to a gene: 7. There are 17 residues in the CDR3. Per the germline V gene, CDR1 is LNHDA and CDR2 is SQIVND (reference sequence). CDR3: CASGTGLAGGNTGELFF. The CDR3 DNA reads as TGTGCCAGTGGAACCGGACTAGCGGGGGGAAACACCGGGGAGCTGTTTTTT. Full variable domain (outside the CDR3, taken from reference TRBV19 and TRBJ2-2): DGGITQSPKYLFRKEGQNVTLSCEQNLNHDAMYWYRQDPGQGLRLIYYSQIVNDFQKGDIAEGYSVSREKKESFPLTVTSAQKNPTAFYLCASGTGLAGGNTGELFFGEGSRLTVL.